This T cell receptor (beta chain) was sequenced during a study of cytomegalovirus exposure and HLA in healthy donors. A word on this clone: The antigen remains undetermined.

Only in-frame clones appear in the TCRdb table, and some are missing; sequencing was by immunoSEQ multiplex PCR. The table records 350,000 or so clones, 86% of them present only once. Overall study findings and caveats: Rarity characterized most TCR sequences, yet some public TCRs appeared in many donors. The study put under 200 TCR beta chains on its list as cytomegalovirus-associated.

The specimen sequenced was PBMCs. The TCR was taken from a woman aged 18 to 35 in good health and CMV-seronegative.

CDR3 sequence: CATSRGERPQFF. The CDR3 region has the DNA TGTGCCACCAGCAGAGGGGAGCGGCCCCAGTTTTTT. The rearrangement joins TRBV15 to TRBJ1-4, with unresolved D. The CDR3 has 12 amino acids. The germline gives CDR1 LNHNV, CDR2 YYDKDF (reference sequence). The ends were cut back, 1 base at V and 16 bases at J, with 13 bases in the middle.